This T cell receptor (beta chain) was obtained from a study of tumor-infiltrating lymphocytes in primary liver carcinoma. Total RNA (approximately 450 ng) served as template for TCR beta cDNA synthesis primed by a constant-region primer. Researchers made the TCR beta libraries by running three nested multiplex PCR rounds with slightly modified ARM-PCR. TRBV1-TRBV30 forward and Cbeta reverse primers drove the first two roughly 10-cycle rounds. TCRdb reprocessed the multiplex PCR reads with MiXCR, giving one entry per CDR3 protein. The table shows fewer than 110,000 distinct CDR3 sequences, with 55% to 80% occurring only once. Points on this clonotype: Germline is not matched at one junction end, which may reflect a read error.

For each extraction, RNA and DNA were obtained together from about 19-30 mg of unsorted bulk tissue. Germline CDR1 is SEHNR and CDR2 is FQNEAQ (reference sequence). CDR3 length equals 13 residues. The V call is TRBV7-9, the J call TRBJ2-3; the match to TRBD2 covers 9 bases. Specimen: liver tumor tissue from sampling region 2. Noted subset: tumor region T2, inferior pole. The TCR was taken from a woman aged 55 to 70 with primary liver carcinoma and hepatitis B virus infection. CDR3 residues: CASNLAGVDTQYF. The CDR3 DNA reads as TGTGCCAGCAACTTAGCGGGAGTAGATACGCAGTATTTT.